The sequence of this T cell receptor beta chain was determined in a study of blood T cell repertoires in COVID-19. Study as a whole: Material from acute and convalescent COVID-19 was sourced from the United States, Italy and Spain. The cDNA or gDNA used as material had been derived from T cells, B-cell-depleted T cells, or PBMCs.

Per the original data handling: Amplified reference gene primers provided the basis for estimating nucleated cell counts. Sequencing used immunoSEQ multiplex PCR; TCRdb keeps in-frame clones, though not all of them. That table is the source of V, J and clone size, and D and trimming were worked out from the DNA. The sample yields around 79,000 clones, around 89% seen once. With 2 bases removed from V and 2 bases from J, the gap between germline ends came to 13 bases. Germline V gene sequence: CDR1 SGHTA, CDR2 FQGNSA. The CDR3 extends over 15 amino acids. This TCR was sampled from a man aged 70-80 years with active or convalescent COVID-19. Specimen: peripheral blood. The rearrangement links TRBV7-2 to TRBJ2-7; TRBD1 might be the D (5 bases). DNA of the CDR3: TGTGCCAGCAGCTTACAGGGCGTAGGGACCTACGAGCAGTACTTC. This gives the protein CASSLQGVGTYEQYF.